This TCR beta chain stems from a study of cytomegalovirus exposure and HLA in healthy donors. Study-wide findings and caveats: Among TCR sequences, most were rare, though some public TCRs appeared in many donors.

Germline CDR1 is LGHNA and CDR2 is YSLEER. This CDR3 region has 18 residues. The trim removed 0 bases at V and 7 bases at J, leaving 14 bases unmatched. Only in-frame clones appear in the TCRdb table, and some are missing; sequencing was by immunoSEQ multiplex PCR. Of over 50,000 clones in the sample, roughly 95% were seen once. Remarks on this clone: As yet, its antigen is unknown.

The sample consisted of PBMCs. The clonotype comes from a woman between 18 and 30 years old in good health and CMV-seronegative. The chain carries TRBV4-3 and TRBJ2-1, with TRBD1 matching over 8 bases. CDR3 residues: CASSQDPVGDRWRNEQFF. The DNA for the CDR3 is TGCGCCAGCAGCCAAGACCCAGTTGGGGACAGGTGGAGGAATGAGCAGTTCTTC.